These T cell receptor beta chains were read from a single sample in a study of CD8 T cells in Susac syndrome. TCRdb re-called the immunoSEQ multiplex PCR reads through MiXCR, storing one row per CDR3 protein. The repertoire holds 250,000 to 350,000 distinct CDR3 sequences, with about 85% as singletons. Sequencing was carried out using CD8+ T cells from PBMCs. These receptors were collected from a human donor with multiple sclerosis. Each CDR3 is given with its conserved first and last residue. Fields, in order: J gene, clone size, V gene, D gene, CDR3 DNA, CDR3 protein. A D gene is named only where the DNA matches it firmly. Expanded clones get a size class; other rows say once, few or many, or leave the size out.

j_call: TRBJ1-2; clone_size: NA; v_call: TRBV27; d_call: NA; cdr3_nt: TGTGCCAGCAGTTTAAGGAGCGGAGCCGGGGGATATGGCTACACCTTC; cdr3_aa: CASSLRSGAGGYGYTF
j_call: TRBJ2-7; clone_size: NA; v_call: TRBV28; d_call: TRBD2; cdr3_nt: TGTGCCAGCAGTACGCTCAGGGAACTAGCGGGAGCCTACGAGCAGTACTTC; cdr3_aa: CASSTLRELAGAYEQYF
j_call: TRBJ2-3; clone_size: NA; v_call: TRBV28; d_call: TRBD2; cdr3_nt: TGTGCCAGCAGTTTGGGGACGGGACTAGTCGCTGATACGCAGTATTTT; cdr3_aa: CASSLGTGLVADTQYF
j_call: TRBJ2-7; clone_size: NA; v_call: TRBV27; d_call: TRBD1; cdr3_nt: TGTGCCAGCAGGCAGAGCCGGGACAGGGTTTTTTTCGAGCAGTACTTC; cdr3_aa: CASRQSRDRVFFEQYF
j_call: TRBJ2-3; clone_size: NA; v_call: TRBV9; d_call: NA; cdr3_nt: TGTGCCAGCAGCGCCGACAGGGCGGGGACAGATACGCAGTATTTT; cdr3_aa: CASSADRAGTDTQYF
j_call: TRBJ2-5; clone_size: NA; v_call: TRBV27; d_call: TRBD2; cdr3_nt: TGTGCCAGCAGTTCCCTGGCTAGCGGGAGTTTCAAGAAGACCCAGTACTTC; cdr3_aa: CASSSLASGSFKKTQYF
j_call: TRBJ2-3; clone_size: NA; v_call: TRBV28; d_call: TRBD2; cdr3_nt: TGTGCCAGCAGTTTGCGGGAGGGCCAAGATACGCAGTATTTT; cdr3_aa: CASSLREGQDTQYF
j_call: TRBJ1-5; clone_size: NA; v_call: TRBV15; d_call: NA; cdr3_nt: TGTGCCACCAGCAGAGACGGAGCAAATAGTCAGCCCCAGCATTTT; cdr3_aa: CATSRDGANSQPQHF
j_call: TRBJ1-2; clone_size: NA; v_call: TRBV4-1; d_call: TRBD1; cdr3_nt: TGCGCCAGCAGCCAAAGGACAGGGTTAGATGGCTACACCTTC; cdr3_aa: CASSQRTGLDGYTF
j_call: TRBJ1-1; clone_size: NA; v_call: TRBV9; d_call: NA; cdr3_nt: TGTGCCAGCAGCGAAGGGACGGTGGGGAACACTGAAGCTTTCTTT; cdr3_aa: CASSEGTVGNTEAFF
j_call: TRBJ2-1; clone_size: NA; v_call: TRBV5-1; d_call: TRBD1; cdr3_nt: TGCGCCAGCACAGGGGGCGGGTTCAATGAGCAGTTCTTC; cdr3_aa: CASTGGGFNEQFF
j_call: TRBJ1-6; clone_size: NA; v_call: TRBV6-1; d_call: NA; cdr3_nt: TGTGCCAGCAGTGCCACTGTTGGGAATTCACCCCTCCACTTT; cdr3_aa: CASSATVGNSPLHF
j_call: TRBJ1-1; clone_size: NA; v_call: TRBV7-9; d_call: TRBD1; cdr3_nt: TGTGCCAGCAGCTTAAAACAGGGGGCGAACACTGAAGCTTTCTTT; cdr3_aa: CASSLKQGANTEAFF
j_call: TRBJ1-2; clone_size: NA; v_call: TRBV12-2; d_call: NA; cdr3_nt: TGTGCAAGTCGCTTAGACAGGGACGGCTACACCTTC; cdr3_aa: CASRLDRDGYTF
j_call: TRBJ1-1; clone_size: NA; v_call: TRBV23-1; d_call: NA; cdr3_nt: TGCGCCAGCAGTCAATCCGGTCGCTTGCGGGAAGCTTTCTTT; cdr3_aa: CASSQSGRLREAFF
j_call: TRBJ2-1; clone_size: NA; v_call: TRBV4-1; d_call: NA; cdr3_nt: TGCGCCAGCAGCCAAGAAGGTGAAGGAGATGAGCAGTTCTTC; cdr3_aa: CASSQEGEGDEQFF
j_call: TRBJ2-7; clone_size: NA; v_call: TRBV27; d_call: NA; cdr3_nt: TGTGCCAGCAGTTACGCCTCCGGGGAAAGAGACTACGAGCAGTACTTC; cdr3_aa: CASSYASGERDYEQYF
j_call: TRBJ1-2; clone_size: NA; v_call: TRBV5-6; d_call: NA; cdr3_nt: TGTGCCAGCAGCCTTCTACAGGGTTTTGTCATAGGCTATGGCTACACCTTC; cdr3_aa: CASSLLQGFVIGYGYTF
j_call: TRBJ1-6; clone_size: NA; v_call: TRBV5-5; d_call: NA; cdr3_nt: TGTGCCAGCAGCCTGGGGGGACAACCCCTCCACTTT; cdr3_aa: CASSLGGQPLHF
j_call: TRBJ1-1; clone_size: NA; v_call: TRBV28; d_call: NA; cdr3_nt: TGTGCCAGCAGTCCGTCCTTGGTGGGGACGAACACTGAAGCTTTCTTT; cdr3_aa: CASSPSLVGTNTEAFF
j_call: TRBJ1-2; clone_size: NA; v_call: TRBV5-4; d_call: TRBD1; cdr3_nt: TGTGCCAGCAGCACCACAGGGGGCGTGGGCTACACCTTC; cdr3_aa: CASSTTGGVGYTF
j_call: TRBJ1-5; clone_size: NA; v_call: TRBV7-9; d_call: TRBD1; cdr3_nt: TGTGCCAGCAGCACCGACAGGGACAAAGGTCAGCCCCAGCATTTT; cdr3_aa: CASSTDRDKGQPQHF
j_call: TRBJ2-1; clone_size: once; v_call: TRBV9; d_call: TRBD2; cdr3_nt: TGTGCCAGCAGCACCTCCGGGACTAGCTTCAATGAGCAGTTCTTC; cdr3_aa: CASSTSGTSFNEQFF